Each of the 19 T cell receptor beta chains below was sequenced from the same sample in a study of blood T cell repertoires in COVID-19. Some clones are missing from TCRdb's copy, which holds only in-frame ones; the method was immunoSEQ multiplex PCR. The sample yields about 200,000 clones, around 90% seen once. Input material: PBMCs or T cells enriched from blood (not recorded which). These receptors all come from a man aged 25 to 45 who had recovered from COVID-19.

This chain joins TRBV7-8 and TRBJ1-5, with D possibly matching TRBD1 (5 bases). The length of the CDR3 is 16 residues. Trimming took off 2 bases at V and 8 bases at J, with 19 bases between the two ends. CDR1 SGHVS and CDR2 FQNEAQ come from the germline V gene. This CDR3 reads CASSLISRPSREPQHF. Here the CDR3 DNA reads TGTGCCAGCAGCTTAATTTCGCGACCCTCCAGGGAGCCCCAGCATTTT.

The chain employs TRBV18 and TRBJ1-4; 9 bases fit TRBD1. The CDR3 length is 18 residues. The germline V gene has CDR1 KGHSH and CDR2 LQKENI. V lost 2 bases, J lost 0 bases, and 7 bases stayed unmatched. The CDR3 sequence: CASSPTGGVDPTNEKLFF. CDR3 coding DNA: TGTGCCAGCTCACCAACAGGGGGCGTAGATCCAACTAATGAAAAACTGTTTTTT.

The chain employs TRBV29-1 and TRBJ2-7, with D perhaps TRBD1 (6 bases). The germline CDR1 and CDR2 sequences are SQVTM and ANQGSEA. The CDR3 length is 13 residues. V was cut by 4 bases and J by 4 bases, with 14 bases left in between. CDR3 nucleotide sequence: TGCAGCGTTGGTGGCAGGGGACGGTACGAGCAGTACTTC. Protein: CSVGGRGRYEQYF.

V is TRBV27 and J is TRBJ2-1, with a weak D call TRBD1 (5 bases). CDR3 length: 13 amino acids. Trimming pared 0 bases from V and 15 bases from J, leaving 15 bases between. CDR1 is MNHEY and CDR2 is SMNVEV in the germline V gene (reference sequence). CDR3 amino acids: CASSLSGAGRGFF. The CDR3 coding sequence is TGTGCCAGCAGTTTATCCGGCGCCGGAAGGGGGTTCTTC.

The J gene is TRBJ2-7, the V gene TRBV28; possible D gene TRBD2, 6 bases. The V gene lost 1 base and the J gene lost 4 bases, with 32 bases spanning the gap. This CDR3 contains 21 residues. Per the germline V gene, CDR1 is MDHEN and CDR2 is SYDVKM. CDR3 sequence: CASSLSYSLGIPKGGKYEQYF. The CDR3 DNA sequence: TGTGCCAGCAGTTTATCCTATTCGCTCGGCATCCCGAAAGGCGGGAAGTACGAGCAGTACTTC.

This chain connects TRBV6-5 to TRBJ2-2; possible D gene TRBD2, 5 bases. V shed 5 bases and J shed 6 bases, with 16 bases lying between them. Germline CDR1 reads MNHEY; CDR2 reads SVGAGI. The CDR3 is made up of 15 amino acids. The CDR3 region has the DNA TGTGCCAGCAGTCGAGGGAACGATTCCCCCGGGGAGCTGTTTTTT. It yields the protein CASSRGNDSPGELFF.

The V call is TRBV28, the J call TRBJ1-4; a weak D match, TRBD1 (5 bases). The CDR3 has 16 amino acids. The germline gives CDR1 MDHEN, CDR2 SYDVKM. Trimming stripped 1 base from V and 4 bases from J, with 13 bases between. The CDR3 here is CASSLLWRGFNEKLFF. The CDR3 DNA reads TGTGCCAGCAGTTTATTATGGAGGGGCTTTAATGAAAAACTGTTTTTT.

The rearrangement joins TRBV15 to TRBJ1-2, with 8 bases fitting TRBD1. The germline V gene has CDR1 LNHNV and CDR2 YYDKDF (reference sequence). There are 13 residues in the CDR3. V dropped 4 bases and J dropped 7; count of bases not matched to a gene: 5. This CDR3 is CATSKTGERGYTF. CDR3 bases: TGTGCCACCAGCAAGACAGGGGAGCGTGGCTACACCTTC.

The chain is built from TRBV27 and TRBJ1-6; D is unresolved. The V end was cut by 0 bases, the J end by 3 bases, with 21 bases between. The germline CDR1 and CDR2 sequences are MNHEY and SMNVEV (reference sequence). The CDR3 consists of 20 residues. The chain's CDR3 is CASSLSYFKYGEYYNSPLHF. In DNA, the CDR3 is TGTGCCAGCAGTTTATCATACTTTAAATACGGGGAATACTATAATTCACCCCTCCACTTT.

This clone was recorded only once. The chain is built from TRBV9 and TRBJ2-1; TRBD2 is a possible D gene (5 bases). This CDR3 is built from 15 residues. Germline CDR1 and CDR2: SGDLS and YYNGEE. Trimming cost V 4 bases and J 3 bases, with 14 bases left between them. Here the CDR3 DNA reads TGTGCCAGCAGCTCGACTACCAGAATCTACAATGAGCAGTTCTTC. Protein sequence: CASSSTTRIYNEQFF.

The chain links TRBV20-1 to TRBJ1-4; D possibly corresponds to TRBD1 (5 bases). Germline V gives CDR1 DFQATT, CDR2 SNEGSKA (reference sequence). Trimming cost V 3 bases and J 5 bases, with 10 bases left between them. The CDR3 has 13 amino acids. CDR3 residues: CSASRGMNEKLFF. The CDR3 DNA reads as TGCAGTGCTAGTAGGGGCATGAATGAAAAACTGTTTTTT.

The CDR3 loop is CASSPARGLGNTIYF. The CDR3 coding sequence is TGTGCCAGCTCACCTGCAAGGGGCCTTGGAAACACCATATATTTT. This chain links TRBV18 with TRBJ1-3; TRBD1 is a possible D gene (5 bases). This CDR3 has 15 residues. Germline assignment: CDR1 KGHSH and CDR2 LQKENI. Trimming removed 3 bases from V and 3 bases from J, with 12 bases in between.

This chain connects TRBV20-1 to TRBJ1-2; D perhaps matches TRBD1 (6 bases). The CDR3 covers 10 residues. V shed 6 bases and J shed 8 bases, with 10 bases lying between them. The germline gives CDR1 DFQATT, CDR2 SNEGSKA (reference sequence). The CDR3 sequence is CSAHRDGYTF. DNA for the CDR3: TGCAGTGCCCACAGGGACGGCTACACCTTC.

This chain links TRBV19 with TRBJ2-7; D possibly corresponds to TRBD1 (6 bases). V lost 2 bases to trimming and J lost 4 bases, with 9 bases between them. Germline CDR1 is LNHDA and CDR2 is SQIVND (reference sequence). This CDR3 spans 13 amino acids. CDR3 DNA: TGTGCCAGTAGTATAAGGGACACTTACGAGCAGTACTTC. Protein product: CASSIRDTYEQYF.

The chain couples TRBV7-8 to TRBJ2-1, with 9 bases identical to TRBD2. The V and J ends lost 1 base and 7 bases, in that order; junction bases with no gene match: 8. Germline V gene data show CDR1 as SGHVS and CDR2 as FQNEAQ. The length of the CDR3 is 16 residues. Here the CDR3 reads CASSLDVAGARNEQFF. The CDR3 nucleotides are TGTGCCAGCAGCTTAGACGTAGCGGGGGCCCGGAATGAGCAGTTCTTC.

The chain has TRBV10-2 and TRBJ2-2; D gene ambiguous. Germline V lookup: CDR1 WSHSY, CDR2 SAAADI. This CDR3 is 11 amino acids long. Trimming stripped 5 bases from V and 5 bases from J, with 3 bases between. The CDR3 region is CASSLTGELFF. CDR3 DNA sequence: TGCGCCAGCAGTCTGACCGGGGAGCTGTTTTTT.

The V gene is TRBV10-1, the J gene TRBJ1-1; possible D gene TRBD1, 6 bases. The CDR3 sequence is 16 residues long. V lost 0 bases and J lost 5, with 16 bases in between. The germline CDR1 and CDR2 sequences are WNHNN and SYGVQD (reference sequence). CDR3 nucleotide sequence: TGCGCCAGCAGTGAGTCGAAATGGGGGCCTTTGACTGAAGCTTTCTTT. It is translated as CASSESKWGPLTEAFF.

The V and J genes are TRBV28 and TRBJ2-7; D unresolved. Between the trimmed V and J ends, which lost 5 bases and 1 base, there was a span of 12 bases. The CDR3 has 14 residues. Germline-derived CDR1 and CDR2 are MDHEN and SYDVKM. The CDR3 DNA is TGTGCCAGCAGTCCTGAAACCCTATCCTACGAGCAGTACTTC. Encoded protein: CASSPETLSYEQYF.

The gene calls are TRBV19 and TRBJ1-1; 7 bases are shared with TRBD1. V lost 7 bases, J lost 6 bases, and 5 bases stayed unmatched. Germline assignment: CDR1 LNHDA and CDR2 SQIVND (reference sequence). This CDR3 has 12 residues. The CDR3 protein is CASKVGTAEAFF. The CDR3 nucleotides read TGTGCCAGTAAGGTCGGGACAGCTGAAGCTTTCTTT.